The clone carrying this T cell receptor (beta chain) turned up a few times. Its matching antigen is unknown. Germline V lookup: CDR1 LNHDA, CDR2 SQIVND (reference sequence). V gave up 6 bases and J gave up 2 bases; unmatched junction bases: 6. CDR3 length: 14 amino acids. One entry per CDR3 protein, called by TCRdb with MiXCR from the 5' RACE reads. The sample lists 150,000 to 200,000 distinct CDR3 sequences; about 14% were seen once. These data are taken from a study of T-cell memory formation after mild COVID-19. General study points: A balance of CD4 and CD8 characterized clones contracting day 15 to 85, whereas later expanders leaned CD4+.

Input material: PBMCs or a T cell subset sorted from them (not recorded which). The chain uses TRBV19 and TRBJ2-7; 8 bases align to TRBD1. The TCR originated in an adult woman who had mild COVID-19 (a few samples of this study predate the infection). Cell type and time point are not known. CDR3 loop: CASSGQGRTYEQYF. CDR3 DNA: TGTGCCAGTAGCGGACAGGGCAGAACCTACGAGCAGTACTTC.